The 7 T cell receptor beta chains listed next were all sequenced from one sample in a study of CD8+ T cells in alopecia areata. Extraction and reverse transcription of RNA yielded cDNA as the sequencing template. Only in-frame clones appear in the TCRdb table, and some are missing; sequencing was by immunoSEQ multiplex PCR. The sample has roughly 150,000 clones; around 62% are singletons. The specimen sequenced was CD8+ T cells sorted from blood. Source of these receptors: a human donor in good health.

This sequence joins TRBV18 and TRBJ1-5; D uncertain. CDR1 and CDR2 (germline): KGHSH, LQKENI. V lost 0 bases, J lost 2 bases, and 14 bases lay in between. The CDR3 length is 17 residues. The CDR3 sequence is CASSPPMTLGGNQPQHF. The CDR3 region has the DNA TGTGCCAGCTCACCACCGATGACCCTCGGGGGCAATCAGCCCCAGCATTTT.

In this sample, this clone turned up a few times. J is TRBJ2-2 and V is TRBV4-1, with TRBD1 as a possible D gene (5 bases). This CDR3 spans 16 amino acids. CDR1 is MGHRA, CDR2 YSYEKL, per germline. With 4 bases removed from V and 4 bases from J, the gap between germline ends came to 16 bases. The CDR3 DNA follows: TGCGCCAGCAGCCTGCTAGACCCGACAGTCACCGGGGAGCTGTTTTTT. Translated, it gives CASSLLDPTVTGELFF.

This chain uses TRBV27 with TRBJ2-1; D unresolved. CDR1 and CDR2 from the germline V gene are MNHEY and SMNVEV (reference sequence). The CDR3 is 12 amino acids. V gave up 5 bases and J gave up 13 bases, with 15 bases separating them. The CDR3 spells CASSSDSVNQFF. Written as DNA, the CDR3 is TGTGCCAGCAGTAGCGACTCCGTAAATCAGTTCTTC.

This clone was picked up a small number of times. CDR3 residues: CASSHPGGPLNEQFF. CDR3 nucleotide sequence: TGTGCCAGCAGTCATCCAGGGGGCCCTCTCAATGAGCAGTTCTTC. The chain is built from TRBV6-5 and TRBJ2-1; 8 bases are shared with TRBD1. This CDR3 spans 15 amino acids. The V and J ends lost 5 bases and 6 bases, in that order; junction bases with no gene match: 9. Per the germline V gene, CDR1 is MNHEY and CDR2 is SVGAGI.

The chain carries TRBV2 and TRBJ2-7, with 9 positions matching TRBD2. CDR1 SNHLY and CDR2 FYNNEI come from the germline V gene. The CDR3 has 13 residues. V was pared by 8 bases and J by 4 bases, with 6 bases of the junction left unmatched. Written as DNA, the CDR3 is TGTGCCAGCCGCTCAGCGGGAGGATACGAGCAGTACTTC. Protein product: CASRSAGGYEQYF.

The chain uses TRBV29-1 and TRBJ2-7, with unresolved D. V lost 4 bases, J lost 0 bases, and 10 bases lay in between. CDR3 length: 13 residues. CDR1 is SQVTM and CDR2 is ANQGSEA in the germline V gene. The CDR3 sequence: CSVVVSDSYEQYF. Written as DNA, the CDR3 is TGCAGCGTTGTAGTATCCGACTCCTACGAGCAGTACTTC.

This clone appeared a single time. The chain joins TRBV6-6 to TRBJ2-5, with D unresolved. CDR1 is MNHNY and CDR2 is SVGAGI in the germline V gene (reference sequence). The V gene lost 3 bases and the J gene lost 5 bases, with 13 bases spanning the gap. This CDR3 region has 14 residues. CDR3 DNA sequence: TGTGCCAGCAGTTATTCGACCCAGCCGGAGACCCAGTACTTC. Translation gives CASSYSTQPETQYF.